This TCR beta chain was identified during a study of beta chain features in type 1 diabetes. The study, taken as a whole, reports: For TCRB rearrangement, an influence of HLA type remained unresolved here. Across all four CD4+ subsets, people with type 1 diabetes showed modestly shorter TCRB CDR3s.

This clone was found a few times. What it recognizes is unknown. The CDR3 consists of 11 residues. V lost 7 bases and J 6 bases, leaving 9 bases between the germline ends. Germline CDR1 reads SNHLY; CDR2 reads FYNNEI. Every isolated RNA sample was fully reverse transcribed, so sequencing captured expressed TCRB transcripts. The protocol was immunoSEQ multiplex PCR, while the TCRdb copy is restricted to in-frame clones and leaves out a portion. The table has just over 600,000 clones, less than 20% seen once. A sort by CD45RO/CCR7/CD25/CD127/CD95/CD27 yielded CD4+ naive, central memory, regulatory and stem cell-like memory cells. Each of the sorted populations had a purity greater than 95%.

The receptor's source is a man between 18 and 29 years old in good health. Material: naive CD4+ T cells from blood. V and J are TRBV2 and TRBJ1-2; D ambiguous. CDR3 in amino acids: CASTPRDGYTF. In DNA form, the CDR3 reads TGTGCCAGCACCCCGAGGGATGGCTACACCTTC.